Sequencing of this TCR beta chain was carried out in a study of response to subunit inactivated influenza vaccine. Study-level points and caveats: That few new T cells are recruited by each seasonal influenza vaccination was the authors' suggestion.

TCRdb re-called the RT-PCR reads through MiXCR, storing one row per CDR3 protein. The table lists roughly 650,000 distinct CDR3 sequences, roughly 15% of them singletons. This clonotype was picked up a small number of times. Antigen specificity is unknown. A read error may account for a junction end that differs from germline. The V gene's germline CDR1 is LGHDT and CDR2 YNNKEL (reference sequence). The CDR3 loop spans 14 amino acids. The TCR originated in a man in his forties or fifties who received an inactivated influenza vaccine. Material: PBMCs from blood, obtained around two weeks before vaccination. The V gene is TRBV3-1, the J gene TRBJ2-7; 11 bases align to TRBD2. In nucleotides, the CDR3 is TGTGCCAGCAGCCAAGGAAGTCAAACTAGCGGGAGAGACTTC. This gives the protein CASSQGSQTSGRDF.